The 14 T cell receptor beta chains given below trace back to one sample, sequenced in a study of blood T cell repertoires in COVID-19. Sequenced by immunoSEQ multiplex PCR; TCRdb stores in-frame clones only, minus some. This sample carries some 100,000 clones, 88% of them seen once, and the ten largest clones take 7% to 8.5%. The sequenced sample consisted of peripheral blood. These receptors were taken from a woman in her 70s with acute or convalescent COVID-19.

In this sample, this clone turned up a few times. The J gene is TRBJ1-1, the V gene TRBV29-1, with TRBD1 matching over 8 bases. CDR1 and CDR2 (germline): SQVTM, ANQGSEA. The junction had 20 bases not matched to a gene; V was cut back by 7 bases and J by 7 bases. The CDR3 covers 16 residues. The CDR3 spells CSARRLRDRGQDEAFF. CDR3 coding DNA: TGCAGCGCCAGACGATTAAGAGACAGGGGTCAGGATGAAGCTTTCTTT.

This chain joins TRBV6-1 and TRBJ2-7, with D unclear. V was clipped by 2 bases and J by 0 bases, with 11 bases between them. The CDR3 spans 15 residues. Germline values: CDR1 MNHNS, CDR2 SASEGT. CDR3 bases: TGTGCCAGCAGTGAATACCCAGCGAGCTCCTACGAGCAGTACTTC. This codes for CASSEYPASSYEQYF.

The rearrangement joins TRBV6-5 to TRBJ2-7; 8 bases agree with TRBD2. CDR1 and CDR2 (germline): MNHEY, SVGAGI. The CDR3 is 14 residues long. V shed 2 bases, J shed 2 bases, and the junction held 2 bases outside the gene matches. The CDR3 region is CASSYRREAYEQYF. The DNA of the CDR3 is TGTGCCAGCAGTTACCGGCGGGAGGCCTACGAGCAGTACTTC.

The rearrangement uses TRBV28 and TRBJ2-3; TRBD1 matches 12 bases. Germline-derived CDR1 and CDR2 are MDHEN and SYDVKM. CDR3 length equals 16 residues. V shed 4 bases and J 1 base; nucleotides not matched to a gene: 3. CDR3 in amino acids: CASSSGTGGGTDTQYF. CDR3 coding DNA: TGTGCCAGCAGTTCTGGGACAGGGGGCGGCACAGATACGCAGTATTTT.

J is TRBJ1-1 and V is TRBV7-8, with D unresolved. CDR1 is SGHVS and CDR2 is FQNEAQ in the germline V gene. The CDR3 runs to 13 residues. Trimming removed 2 bases at V and 1 base at J, with 5 bases between. The chain's CDR3 is CASSLQENTEAFF. The CDR3 coding sequence is TGTGCCAGCAGCTTACAGGAGAACACTGAAGCTTTCTTT.

The genes are TRBV6-5 and TRBJ1-6; 7 nucleotides agree with TRBD1. The CDR3 consists of 15 residues. V lost 6 bases and J lost 4; bases outside the gene matches: 6. Germline-derived CDR1 and CDR2 are MNHEY and SVGAGI. Here the CDR3 DNA reads TGTGCCAGCAGCCAAAAGGGACAGTATAATTCACCCCTCCACTTT. Amino acids: CASSQKGQYNSPLHF.

The chain employs TRBV5-6 and TRBJ2-5, with 9 bases fitting TRBD1. The CDR3 is 13 amino acids. Losses at the gene ends were 4 bases for V and 4 bases for J; bases not matched to a gene: 2. CDR1 SGHDT and CDR2 YYEEEE come from the germline V gene. The CDR3: CASSGQGRETQYF. The CDR3 DNA follows: TGTGCCAGCAGCGGACAGGGGCGAGAGACCCAGTACTTC.

The V gene is TRBV7-8, the J gene TRBJ1-5; D unclear. The CDR3 length is 16 residues. V lost 0 bases to trimming and J lost 1 base, with 10 bases between them. Looked up from germline, CDR1 is SGHVS and CDR2 is FQNEAQ. The CDR3 sequence is CASSLARSKSNQPQHF. The DNA of the CDR3 is TGTGCCAGCAGCTTAGCGCGGTCAAAAAGCAATCAGCCCCAGCATTTT.

Note on this clone: One end of the junction fails to match germline, which may point to a read error. The CDR3 loop is CASSSLGAGAYEQYF. The CDR3 DNA follows: TGTGCCAGTAGTTCCCTGGGGGCAGGGGCCTACGAGCAGTACTTC. The V and J genes are TRBV27 and TRBJ2-7, with a possible D match to TRBD1 (6 bases). Germline-derived CDR1 and CDR2 are MNHEY and SMNVEV (reference sequence). CDR3 size: 15 residues.

The CDR3 nucleotides read TGTGCCAGCAGCCTCCACACGACAGGTGCTGAGGGCTACACCTTC. Its translation: CASSLHTTGAEGYTF. V is TRBV7-2 and J is TRBJ1-2, with a possible D match to TRBD1 (6 bases). Trimming cost V 5 bases and J 8 bases, with 21 bases left between them. The V gene's germline CDR1 is SGHTA and CDR2 FQGNSA. This CDR3 spans 15 amino acids.

This clone was detected only once. The V call is TRBV6-5, the J call TRBJ1-3, with D possibly TRBD1 on 5 matching bases. The CDR3 is 14 amino acids. CDR1 and CDR2 from the germline V gene are MNHEY and SVGAGI. The germline V and J ends were trimmed by 5 bases and 2 bases, with 10 bases remaining between them. Written as DNA, the CDR3 is TGTGCCAGCAGTCCTCCAGGGACTGGAAACACCATATATTTT. Its translation: CASSPPGTGNTIYF.

The chain employs TRBV12-3 or TRBV12-4 and TRBJ1-2; maybe TRBD1 (6 bases). This CDR3 contains 13 residues. V gave up 6 bases and J gave up 2 bases, with 10 bases separating them. In DNA, the CDR3 is TGTGCCAGCAGCCTGACAGGAAACTATGGCTACACCTTC. Translated: CASSLTGNYGYTF.

The chain links TRBV24-1 to TRBJ2-3; TRBD2 aligns across 8 bases. V was pared by 9 bases and J by 5 bases, with 9 bases of the junction left unmatched. The V gene's germline CDR1 is KGHDR and CDR2 SFDVKD. CDR3 length: 14 amino acids. The CDR3 is CATRKSGGGDTQYF. In DNA, the CDR3 is TGTGCCACCCGAAAAAGCGGGGGCGGAGATACGCAGTATTTT.

The chain recombines TRBV9 with TRBJ1-5; D is perhaps TRBD1 (5 bases). The V gene lost 0 bases and the J gene lost 4 bases, with 8 bases spanning the gap. This CDR3 region has 14 residues. The germline CDR1 and CDR2 sequences are SGDLS and YYNGEE. CDR3 nucleotides: TGTGCCAGCAGCGTAGGCGGGGGGAATCAGCCCCAGCATTTT. Its protein product is CASSVGGGNQPQHF.